This passage covers 8 T cell receptor beta chains from one sample sequenced in a study of T cell responses to AZD1222 COVID-19 vaccine. The data were produced by immunoSEQ multiplex PCR, yet TCRdb's version contains in-frame clones alone and is incomplete. The repertoire holds about 260,000 clones, with over 85% as singletons. The material was peripheral blood, obtained on day 0 of AZD1222 vaccination. The receptors were sampled from an adult in good health.

This clone was detected once. V gene TRBV30 combines with J gene TRBJ1-5, with D unclear. This CDR3 spans 12 amino acids. Germline loops: CDR1 GTSNPN, CDR2 SVGIG (reference sequence). Trimming cost V 1 base and J 6 bases, with 7 bases left between them. The CDR3 region has the DNA TGTGCCTGGAGTGACAACATTCAGCCCCAGCATTTT. Its translation: CAWSDNIQPQHF.

The chain has TRBV28 and TRBJ1-2, with D tentatively TRBD1 (5 bases). Per the germline V gene, CDR1 is MDHEN and CDR2 is SYDVKM. Trimming left V 6 bases short and J 8 bases short, with 16 bases between. The CDR3 sequence is 13 residues long. The chain's CDR3 is CASSTAGTGGYTF. The CDR3 DNA reads as TGTGCCAGCAGCACGGCGGGGACTGGGGGCTACACCTTC.

This chain uses TRBV18 with TRBJ1-3, with D possibly matching TRBD1 (6 bases). The CDR3 length is 15 residues. V lost 6 bases, J lost 3 bases, and 15 bases lay in between. The germline gives CDR1 KGHSH, CDR2 LQKENI. CDR3 sequence reads: CASSASGTLGNTIYF. The CDR3 nucleotides read TGTGCCAGCTCCGCGTCCGGGACACTTGGAAACACCATATATTTT.

The rearrangement links TRBV27 to TRBJ1-1; 10 bases match TRBD1. There are 14 residues in the CDR3. After removal of 3 bases from V and 11 bases from J, the junction contained 9 bases not matched to a gene. Germline V CDR1 and CDR2: MNHEY, SMNVEV (reference sequence). CDR3 sequence: CASSLGTGAPRAFF. CDR3 coding DNA: TGTGCCAGCAGTTTGGGGACAGGGGCCCCGCGGGCTTTCTTT.

In DNA form, the CDR3 reads TGCAGCGTTGAAAACGTCCCAGGGGCGGGAACTGAAGCTTTCTTT. Translating gives CSVENVPGAGTEAFF. The genes are TRBV29-1 and TRBJ1-1; tentative D call: TRBD1 (6 bases). Germline CDR1 is SQVTM and CDR2 is ANQGSEA. The V and J ends lost 2 bases and 5 bases respectively, with 18 bases between them. This CDR3 comprises 15 residues.

The J gene is TRBJ1-5, the V gene TRBV19, with a weak D call TRBD1 (6 bases). CDR3 size: 12 residues. Germline CDR1 is LNHDA and CDR2 is SQIVND (reference sequence). Between the trimmed V and J ends, which lost 6 bases and 11 bases, there was a span of 14 bases. CDR3 sequence reads: CASRLQGRSQHF. The CDR3, as DNA: TGTGCCAGTAGACTACAGGGAAGGTCCCAGCATTTT.

In the case of this clone: Distinct nucleotide sequences in the sample also encode this CDR3. The CDR3 sequence is CSASRGDQPQHF. CDR3 in DNA: TGCAGTGCTAGTCGGGGGGATCAGCCCCAGCATTTT. The rearrangement links TRBV20-1 to TRBJ1-5; weak D call: TRBD1 (5 bases). V lost 3 bases, J lost 5 bases, and 8 bases lay in between. The CDR3 length is 12 residues. Germline assignment: CDR1 DFQATT and CDR2 SNEGSKA (reference sequence).

The V and J genes are TRBV28 and TRBJ1-2; D is unclear. V shed 6 bases and J shed 5 bases, with 10 bases lying between them. Per germline, CDR1 MDHEN and CDR2 SYDVKM. CDR3 length: 12 residues. CDR3 sequence reads: CASRQLGYGYTF. The CDR3 DNA reads as TGTGCCAGCAGACAGCTCGGTTATGGCTACACCTTC.